This entry concerns a single T cell receptor beta chain. This specimen comes from a study of memory CD8 T cells in hepatitis C reinfection. Study-wide context: A couple of donors cleared primary HCV but became chronic after reinfection.

The ends lost 3 bases at V and 5 bases at J; junction bases unmatched: 11. The CDR3 has 17 amino acids. Germline-derived CDR1 and CDR2 are SGDLS and YYNGEE. Time point specified: late/post reinfection, 12 to 24 weeks after detection. The sorted cells went straight to TCR sequencing with no prior in vitro expansion. The repertoire was sequenced with immunoSEQ multiplex PCR; TCRdb's copy has only in-frame clones and lacks some. This sample carries around 45,000 clones, roughly nine tenths of them seen once, and the ten largest clones take around 0.78%. The source is a man aged 18 to 35 with hepatitis C virus infection. J is TRBJ1-1 and V is TRBV9, with 12 positions matching TRBD1. Sequenced sample: naive CD8+ T cells sorted from blood. As DNA, the CDR3 is TGTGCCAGCAGCGCCCGAACCGGGACAGGGGGCCCAACTGAAGCTTTCTTT. It codes for CASSARTGTGGPTEAFF.